The 3 T cell receptor beta chains in this list originate from one sample, sequenced in a study of cytomegalovirus exposure and HLA in healthy donors. It was with 60 Vbeta and 13 Jbeta primers that the PCR ran. Using immunoSEQ multiplex PCR, the repertoire was profiled, and TCRdb retains in-frame clones only, with some absent. The sample includes under 150,000 clones, 80% of them seen just once. Sequenced sample: PBMCs. Receptors originate from a man aged 45 to 65 in good health and CMV-seronegative.

The chain couples TRBV11-1 to TRBJ2-5; TRBD2 agrees at 11 bases. CDR3 length equals 18 residues. Germline lookup yields CDR1 SGHAT and CDR2 FQDESV (reference sequence). Losses at the gene ends were 2 bases for V and 2 bases for J; bases not matched to a gene: 10. The CDR3 sequence is CASSLFLAGGRSQETQYF. The CDR3 DNA reads TGTGCCAGCAGCTTATTTCTAGCGGGAGGCCGCAGTCAAGAGACCCAGTACTTC.

This clone was seen only a few times. The gene calls are TRBV5-1 and TRBJ2-7; TRBD1 matches at 7 bases. The CDR3 spans 15 residues. The junction had 14 bases not matched to a gene; V was cut back by 5 bases and J by 6 bases. Germline V gene lookup returns CDR1 SGHRS and CDR2 YFSETQ. CDR3 amino acids: CASRVEYRGPVEQYF. Written as DNA, the CDR3 is TGCGCCAGCAGGGTCGAGTATAGGGGGCCCGTCGAGCAGTACTTC.

The J gene is TRBJ2-7, the V gene TRBV9; a weak D match, TRBD2 (5 bases). Trimming cost V 0 bases and J 6 bases, with 13 bases left between them. The length of the CDR3 is 14 residues. The V gene's germline CDR1 is SGDLS and CDR2 YYNGEE. The CDR3 nucleotides are TGTGCCAGCAGCGTAGCTACGCTAGCCAGCGAGCAGTACTTC. It is translated as CASSVATLASEQYF.